Listed below are T cell receptor beta chains from one sample, sequenced in a study of T cell responses to AZD1222 COVID-19 vaccine. Generated by immunoSEQ multiplex PCR, the TCRdb table keeps only in-frame clones and is missing some. Of roughly 160,000 clones in the sample, around 90% were seen once. Specimen: peripheral blood, collected on day 0 of AZD1222 vaccination. The receptor source for this set is an adult in good health. CDR3s include the opening cysteine and the closing phenylalanine or tryptophan. The D gene is left open where the match is weak. Part of the rows lack a size; the others show once, few, many or a class for expanded clones.

V	D	size	J	CDR3	DNA
TRBV27	.	.	TRBJ1-1	CASSLSTGHLEAFF	TGTGCCAGCAGTTTATCCACGGGACATCTAGAAGCTTTCTTT
TRBV25-1	.	once	TRBJ1-5	CASSPQRGNSNQPQHF	TGTGCCAGCAGTCCCCAGAGAGGGAATAGCAATCAGCCCCAGCATTTT
TRBV6-5	.	.	TRBJ2-6	CASSLDHSGANVLTF	TGTGCCAGCAGCTTGGACCACTCTGGGGCCAACGTCCTGACTTTC
TRBV7-9	.	.	TRBJ1-2	CASSLGQYGYTF	TGTGCCAGCAGCTTAGGACAGTATGGCTACACCTTC
TRBV5-6	.	once	TRBJ1-1	CASSPPGVPNTEAFF	TGTGCCAGCAGCCCACCGGGGGTGCCCAACACTGAAGCTTTCTTT
TRBV5-1	.	.	TRBJ2-2	CASSLNRGGGGELFF	TGCGCCAGCAGCTTGAACAGGGGAGGTGGCGGGGAGCTGTTTTTT
TRBV19	.	.	TRBJ2-1	CASRGTSRGYNEQFF	TGTGCCAGTAGGGGTACGTCTAGAGGTTACAATGAGCAGTTCTTC
TRBV5-1	TRBD1	.	TRBJ1-1	CASSETGTENTEAFF	TGCGCCAGCAGCGAAACCGGGACAGAGAACACTGAAGCTTTCTTT
TRBV7-6	.	.	TRBJ2-2	CASSLGTRNTGELFF	TGTGCCAGCAGCCTCGGGACACGGAACACCGGGGAGCTGTTTTTT
TRBV28	.	.	TRBJ2-1	CASSFMGNEQFF	TGTGCCAGCAGTTTTATGGGAAATGAGCAGTTCTTC
TRBV5-3	.	.	TRBJ1-2	CARSLLGKRYGYTF	TGTGCCAGAAGCTTGTTAGGGAAGAGGTATGGCTACACCTTC
TRBV10-1	.	.	TRBJ2-7	CASSESTQGISQYF	TGCGCCAGCAGTGAAAGTACCCAGGGGATATCACAGTACTTC
TRBV15	.	.	TRBJ1-4	CATSREVMTNEKLFF	TGTGCCACCAGCAGAGAGGTTATGACGAATGAAAAACTGTTTTTT
TRBV3-1/TRBV3-2	.	few	TRBJ2-1	CASSQDGQHNEQFF	TGTGCCAGCAGCCAAGATGGCCAGCACAATGAGCAGTTCTTC
TRBV7-2	.	.	TRBJ1-2	CASSKYTDYGYTF	TGTGCCAGCAGCAAGTACACGGACTATGGCTACACCTTC
TRBV27	.	.	TRBJ1-2	CASSLTYRPTYGYTF	TGTGCCAGCAGCCTTACTTACAGGCCTACCTATGGCTACACCTTC
TRBV18	.	.	TRBJ2-7	CASSPGRGPLEQYF	TGTGCCAGCTCACCAGGTAGGGGTCCCCTCGAGCAGTACTTC
TRBV9	TRBD2	.	TRBJ2-1	CASSPGRWREGRAYNEQFF	TGTGCCAGCAGCCCCGGACGTTGGCGGGAGGGCCGCGCCTACAATGAGCAGTTCTTC
TRBV10-3	.	.	TRBJ1-2	CAISESVLTTYGYTF	TGTGCCATCAGTGAGTCTGTATTAACAACCTATGGCTACACCTTC
TRBV28	.	once	TRBJ1-1	CATTGFMNTEAFF	TGTGCCACAACCGGCTTTATGAACACTGAAGCTTTCTTT
TRBV19	.	.	TRBJ2-5	CASSRSYQGAQYF	TGTGCCAGTAGCCGTTCATATCAAGGTGCCCAGTACTTC
TRBV6-2/TRBV6-3	.	.	TRBJ2-3	CASSLDPKGVNTDTQYF	TGTGCCAGCAGTTTAGACCCTAAGGGGGTTAACACAGATACGCAGTATTTT
TRBV3-1/TRBV3-2	.	.	TRBJ1-5	CASSQGVGGVQPQHF	TGTGCCAGCAGCCAAGGTGTCGGGGGGGTTCAGCCCCAGCATTTT
TRBV6-2/TRBV6-3	.	.	TRBJ1-5	CASSYAGTISNQPQHF	TGTGCCAGCAGTTACGCTGGGACAATTAGCAATCAGCCCCAGCATTTT
TRBV6-2/TRBV6-3	.	.	TRBJ1-4	CASSYLATNEKLFF	TGTGCCAGCAGTTACCTGGCAACTAATGAAAAACTGTTTTTT
TRBV5-1	TRBD1	.	TRBJ1-4	CASSLAPTGGNEKLFF	TGCGCCAGCAGCTTGGCCCCGACAGGGGGAAATGAAAAACTGTTTTTT
TRBV20-1	.	.	TRBJ2-7	CSARWGEQYF	TGCAGTGCTAGATGGGGCGAGCAGTACTTC
TRBV7-2	.	.	TRBJ1-1	CASSSTRNTEAFF	TGTGCCAGCAGCTCAACGAGGAACACTGAAGCTTTCTTT
TRBV6-5	.	once	TRBJ2-2	CASRPRGGELFF	TGTGCCAGCAGGCCGCGCGGCGGGGAGCTGTTTTTT
TRBV6-5	.	.	TRBJ2-2	CASGTDFDTGELFF	TGTGCCAGCGGGACGGATTTTGACACCGGGGAGCTGTTTTTT
TRBV25-1	.	.	TRBJ1-1	CASAASEGTTEAFF	TGTGCCAGCGCCGCTTCCGAGGGGACGACTGAAGCTTTCTTT
TRBV2	TRBD1	.	TRBJ2-7	CASSLRTGRDEQYF	TGTGCCAGCAGTCTCCGGACAGGGCGAGACGAGCAGTACTTC